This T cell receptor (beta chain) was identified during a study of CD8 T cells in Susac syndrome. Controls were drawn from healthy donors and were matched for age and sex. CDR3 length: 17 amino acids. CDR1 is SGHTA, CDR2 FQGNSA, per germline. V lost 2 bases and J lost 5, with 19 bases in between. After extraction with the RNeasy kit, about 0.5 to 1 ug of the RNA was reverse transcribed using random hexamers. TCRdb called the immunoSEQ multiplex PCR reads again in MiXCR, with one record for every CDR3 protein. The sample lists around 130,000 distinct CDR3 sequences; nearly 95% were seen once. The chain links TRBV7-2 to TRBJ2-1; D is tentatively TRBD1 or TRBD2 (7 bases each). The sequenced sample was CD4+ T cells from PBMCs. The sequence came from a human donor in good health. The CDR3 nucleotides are TGTGCCAGCAGCTTAAGCGCGGGGAGGGGGACAGACAATGAGCAGTTCTTC. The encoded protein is CASSLSAGRGTDNEQFF. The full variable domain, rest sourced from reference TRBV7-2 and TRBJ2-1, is GAGVSQSPSNKVTEKGKDVELRCDPISGHTALYWYRQSLGQGLEFLIYFQGNSAPDKSGLPSDRFSAERTGGSVSTLTIQRTQQEDSAVYLCASSLSAGRGTDNEQFFGPGTRLTVL.